This entry is about one TCR beta chain. A far larger clone is only one base removed, so a read error is likely. The sample is drawn from a study of shared clonotypes between healthy human individuals. Clones were read by immunoSEQ multiplex PCR, and TCRdb kept only the in-frame ones, dropping some. Among around 500,000 clones listed, roughly 80% were seen once. There are 14 residues in the CDR3. The V end was cut by 4 bases, the J end by 12 bases, with 18 bases between. Germline V gene lookup returns CDR1 MNHEY and CDR2 SVGAGI. The V and J genes are TRBV6-5 and TRBJ1-4; no reliable D call. The clonotype was recovered from a woman in her thirties or forties in good health. Some clones in this sample may be carry-over from other donors' samples. The sample was PBMCs. CDR3 nucleotides: TGTGCCAGCAGTTCCCGGGAGGCCCCCGGAGAACTGTTTTTT. Its protein product is CASSSREAPGELFF.